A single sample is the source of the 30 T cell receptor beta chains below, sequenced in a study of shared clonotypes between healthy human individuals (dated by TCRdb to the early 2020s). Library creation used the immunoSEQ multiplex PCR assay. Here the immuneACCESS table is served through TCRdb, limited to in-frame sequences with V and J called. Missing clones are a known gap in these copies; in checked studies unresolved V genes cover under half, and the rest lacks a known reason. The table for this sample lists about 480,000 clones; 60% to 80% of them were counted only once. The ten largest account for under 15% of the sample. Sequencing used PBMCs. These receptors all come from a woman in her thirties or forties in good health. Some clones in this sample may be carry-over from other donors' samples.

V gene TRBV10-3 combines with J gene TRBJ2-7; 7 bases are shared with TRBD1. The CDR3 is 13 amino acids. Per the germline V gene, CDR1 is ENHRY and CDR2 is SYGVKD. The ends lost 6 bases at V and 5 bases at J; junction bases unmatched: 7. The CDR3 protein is CAIRLQGQNEQYF. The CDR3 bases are TGTGCCATCAGGTTACAGGGACAGAACGAGCAGTACTTC.

In DNA form, the CDR3 reads TGTGCCAGCAGCATTGCAGGGGTCCGGTACGAGCAGTACTTC. The encoded protein is CASSIAGVRYEQYF. The chain joins TRBV11-2 to TRBJ2-7; D possibly corresponds to TRBD1 (6 bases). The CDR3 covers 14 residues. Looked up from germline, CDR1 is SGHAT and CDR2 is FQNNGV. V lost 5 bases, J lost 4 bases, and 15 bases lay in between.

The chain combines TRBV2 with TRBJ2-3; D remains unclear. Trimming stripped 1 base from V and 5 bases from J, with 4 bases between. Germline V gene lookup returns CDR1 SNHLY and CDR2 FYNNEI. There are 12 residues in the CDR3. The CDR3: CASSEGLDTQYF. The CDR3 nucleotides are TGTGCCAGCAGTGAAGGACTAGATACGCAGTATTTT.

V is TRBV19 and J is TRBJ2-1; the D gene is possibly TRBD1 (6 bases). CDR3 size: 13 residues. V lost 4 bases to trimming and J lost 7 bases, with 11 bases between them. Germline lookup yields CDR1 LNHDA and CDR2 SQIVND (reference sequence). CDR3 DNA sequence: TGTGCCAGTAGTAACGTCAGGGGAAATGAGCAGTTCTTC. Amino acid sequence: CASSNVRGNEQFF.

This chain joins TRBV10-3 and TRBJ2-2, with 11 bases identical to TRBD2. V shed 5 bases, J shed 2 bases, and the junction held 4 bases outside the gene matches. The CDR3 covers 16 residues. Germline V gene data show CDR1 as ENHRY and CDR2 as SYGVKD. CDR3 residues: CAISKGLAENTGELFF. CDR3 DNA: TGTGCCATCAGTAAGGGACTAGCGGAAAACACCGGGGAGCTGTTTTTT.

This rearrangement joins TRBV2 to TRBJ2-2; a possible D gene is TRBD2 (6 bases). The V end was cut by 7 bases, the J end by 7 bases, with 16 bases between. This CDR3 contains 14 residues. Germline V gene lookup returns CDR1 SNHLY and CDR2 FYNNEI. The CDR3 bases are TGTGCCAGCAAAGGGACTCACTTCGGCGGGGAGCTGTTTTTT. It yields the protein CASKGTHFGGELFF.

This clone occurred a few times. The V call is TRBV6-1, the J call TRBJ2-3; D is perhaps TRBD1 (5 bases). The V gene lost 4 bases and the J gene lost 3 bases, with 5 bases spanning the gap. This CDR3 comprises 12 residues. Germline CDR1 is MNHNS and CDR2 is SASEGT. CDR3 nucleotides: TGTGCCAGCAGTGGGACAACAGATACGCAGTATTTT. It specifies CASSGTTDTQYF.

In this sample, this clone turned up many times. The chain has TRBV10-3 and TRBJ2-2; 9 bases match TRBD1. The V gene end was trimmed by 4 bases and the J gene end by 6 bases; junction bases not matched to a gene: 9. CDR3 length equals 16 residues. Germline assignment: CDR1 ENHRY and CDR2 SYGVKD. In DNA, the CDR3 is TGTGCCATCAGTGGCACGGGGGGACAGGGCGCCGGGGAGCTGTTTTTT. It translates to CAISGTGGQGAGELFF.

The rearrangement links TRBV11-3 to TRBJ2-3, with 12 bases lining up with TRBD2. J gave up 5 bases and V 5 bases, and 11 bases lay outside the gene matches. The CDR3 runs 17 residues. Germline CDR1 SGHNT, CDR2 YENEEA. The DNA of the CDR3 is TGTGCCAGCAGCCCGGGACTAGCGGGCTCGGCACTAGATACGCAGTATTTT. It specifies CASSPGLAGSALDTQYF.

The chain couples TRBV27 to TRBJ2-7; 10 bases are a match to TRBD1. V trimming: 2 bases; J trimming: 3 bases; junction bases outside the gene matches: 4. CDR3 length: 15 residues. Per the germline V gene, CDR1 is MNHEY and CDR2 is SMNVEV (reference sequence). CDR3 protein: CASSLGTGVLYEQYF. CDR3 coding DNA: TGTGCCAGCAGTTTAGGGACAGGGGTTCTCTACGAGCAGTACTTC.

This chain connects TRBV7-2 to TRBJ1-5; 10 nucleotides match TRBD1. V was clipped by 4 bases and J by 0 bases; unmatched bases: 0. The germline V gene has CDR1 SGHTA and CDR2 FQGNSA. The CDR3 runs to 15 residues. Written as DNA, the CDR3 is TGTGCCAGCAGCTGGACAGGGGGTAGCAATCAGCCCCAGCATTTT. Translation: CASSWTGGSNQPQHF. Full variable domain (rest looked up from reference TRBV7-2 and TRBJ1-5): GAGVSQSPSNKVTEKGKDVELRCDPISGHTALYWYRQSLGQGLEFLIYFQGNSAPDKSGLPSDRFSAERTGGSVSTLTIQRTQQEDSAVYLCASSWTGGSNQPQHFGDGTRLSIL.

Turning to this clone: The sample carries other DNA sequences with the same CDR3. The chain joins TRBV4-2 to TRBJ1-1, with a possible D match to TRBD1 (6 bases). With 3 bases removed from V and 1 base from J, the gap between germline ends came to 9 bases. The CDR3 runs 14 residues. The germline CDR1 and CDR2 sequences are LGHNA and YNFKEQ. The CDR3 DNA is TGTGCCAGCAGCCACTTGGACAGGAACACTGAAGCTTTCTTT. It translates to CASSHLDRNTEAFF.

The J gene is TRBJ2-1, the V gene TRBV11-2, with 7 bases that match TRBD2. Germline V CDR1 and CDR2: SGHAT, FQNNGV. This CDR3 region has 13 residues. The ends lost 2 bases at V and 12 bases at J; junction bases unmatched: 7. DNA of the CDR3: TGTGCCAGCAGCTTAAATTTTCTAGCGGCGCAGTTCTTC. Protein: CASSLNFLAAQFF.

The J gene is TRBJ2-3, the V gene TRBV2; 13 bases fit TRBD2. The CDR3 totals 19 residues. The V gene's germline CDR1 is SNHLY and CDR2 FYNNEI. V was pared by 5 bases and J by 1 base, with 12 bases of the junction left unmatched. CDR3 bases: TGTGCCAGCAGTCAGACTAGCGGGAGGTCCGTCGTCGGCACAGATACGCAGTATTTT. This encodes CASSQTSGRSVVGTDTQYF. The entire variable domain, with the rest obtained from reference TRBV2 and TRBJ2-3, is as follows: EPEVTQTPSHQVTQMGQEVILRCVPISNHLYFYWYRQILGQKVEFLVSFYNNEISEKSEIFDDQFSVERPDGSNFTLKIRSTKLEDSAMYFCASSQTSGRSVVGTDTQYFGPGTRLTVL.

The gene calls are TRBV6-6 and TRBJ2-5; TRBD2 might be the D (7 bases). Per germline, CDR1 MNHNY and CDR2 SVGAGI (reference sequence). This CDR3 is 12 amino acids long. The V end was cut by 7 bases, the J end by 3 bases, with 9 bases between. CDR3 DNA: TGTGCCAGCAAGGGGGGGGAAGAGACCCAGTACTTC. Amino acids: CASKGGEETQYF.

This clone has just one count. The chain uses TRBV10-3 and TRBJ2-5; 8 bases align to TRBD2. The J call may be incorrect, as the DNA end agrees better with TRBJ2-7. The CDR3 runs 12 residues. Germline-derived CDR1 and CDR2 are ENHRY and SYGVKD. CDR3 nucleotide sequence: TGTGCCACGAGCGGGAGCTCCTACGAGCAGTACTTC. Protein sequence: CATSGSSYEQYF.

The CDR3 DNA is TGTGCCAGTAGTCCAAGGACTAGCGGGAGCTTCACAGATACGCAGTATTTT. Amino acids: CASSPRTSGSFTDTQYF. The chain links TRBV19 to TRBJ2-3, with 13 bases lining up with TRBD2. Germline V gene data show CDR1 as LNHDA and CDR2 as SQIVND (reference sequence). The CDR3 is 17 residues long. With 5 bases clipped from V and 2 bases from J, the junction kept 7 bases outside the gene matches.

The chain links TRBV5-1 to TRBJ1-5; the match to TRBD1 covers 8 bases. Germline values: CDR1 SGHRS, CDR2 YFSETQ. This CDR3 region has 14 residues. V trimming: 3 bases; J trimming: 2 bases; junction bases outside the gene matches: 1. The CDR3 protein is CASSSGQGNQPQHF. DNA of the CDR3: TGCGCCAGCAGCTCGGGACAGGGCAATCAGCCCCAGCATTTT.

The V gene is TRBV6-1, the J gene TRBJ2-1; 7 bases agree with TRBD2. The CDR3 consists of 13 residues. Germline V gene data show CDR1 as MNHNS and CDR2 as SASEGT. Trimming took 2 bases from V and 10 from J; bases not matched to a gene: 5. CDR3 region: CASSEQAGLEQFF. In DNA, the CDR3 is TGTGCCAGCAGTGAACAAGCGGGGCTCGAGCAGTTCTTC.

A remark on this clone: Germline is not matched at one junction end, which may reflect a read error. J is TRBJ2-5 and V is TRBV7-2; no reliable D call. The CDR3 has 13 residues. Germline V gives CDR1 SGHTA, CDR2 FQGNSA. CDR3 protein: CASTLVAGETQYF. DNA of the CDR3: TGTGCCAGCACCTTAGTGGCCGGGGAGACCCAGTACTTC.

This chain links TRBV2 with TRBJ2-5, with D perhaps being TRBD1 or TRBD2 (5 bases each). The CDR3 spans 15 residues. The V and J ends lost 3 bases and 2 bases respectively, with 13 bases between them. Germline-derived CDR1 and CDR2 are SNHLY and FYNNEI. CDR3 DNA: TGTGCCAGCAGTGAGGGTCGGGGCGTTCAAGAGACCCAGTACTTC. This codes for CASSEGRGVQETQYF. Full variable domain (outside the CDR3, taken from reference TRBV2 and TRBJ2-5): EPEVTQTPSHQVTQMGQEVILRCVPISNHLYFYWYRQILGQKVEFLVSFYNNEISEKSEIFDDQFSVERPDGSNFTLKIRSTKLEDSAMYFCASSEGRGVQETQYFGPGTRLLVL.

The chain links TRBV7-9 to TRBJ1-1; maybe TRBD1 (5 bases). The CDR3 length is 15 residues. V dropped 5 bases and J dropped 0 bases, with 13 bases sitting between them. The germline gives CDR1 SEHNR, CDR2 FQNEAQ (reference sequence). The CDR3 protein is CASSRDGLVNTEAFF. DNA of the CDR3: TGTGCCAGCAGCCGGGACGGTTTAGTGAACACTGAAGCTTTCTTT.

DNA of the CDR3: TGTGCCAGCAGTCCACCGGGACAGGGTACGAACATTCAGTACTTC. It is translated as CASSPPGQGTNIQYF. This chain joins TRBV6-5 and TRBJ2-4; 9 nucleotides line up with TRBD1. The CDR3 sequence is 15 residues long. Unmatched junction bases numbered 9, after V lost 5 bases and J lost 7 bases. Germline CDR1 MNHEY, CDR2 SVGAGI.

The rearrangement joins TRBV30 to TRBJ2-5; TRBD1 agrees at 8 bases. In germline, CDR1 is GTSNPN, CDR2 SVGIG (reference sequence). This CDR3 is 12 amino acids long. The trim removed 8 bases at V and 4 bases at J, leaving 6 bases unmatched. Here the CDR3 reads CAGRQGIETQYF. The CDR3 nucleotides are TGTGCCGGAAGACAGGGGATAGAGACCCAGTACTTC.

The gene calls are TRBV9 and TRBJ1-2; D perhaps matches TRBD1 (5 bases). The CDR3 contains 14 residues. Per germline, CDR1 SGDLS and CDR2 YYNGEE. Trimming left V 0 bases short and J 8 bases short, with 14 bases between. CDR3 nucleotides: TGTGCCAGCAGCGTAGAAATGGACACAACCGGCTACACCTTC. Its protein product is CASSVEMDTTGYTF.

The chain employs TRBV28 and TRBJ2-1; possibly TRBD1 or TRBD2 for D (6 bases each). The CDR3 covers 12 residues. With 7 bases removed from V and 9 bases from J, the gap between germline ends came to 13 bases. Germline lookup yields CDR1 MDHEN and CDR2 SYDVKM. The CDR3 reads CASIKGEVEQFF. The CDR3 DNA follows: TGTGCCAGCATCAAGGGGGAGGTTGAGCAGTTCTTC.

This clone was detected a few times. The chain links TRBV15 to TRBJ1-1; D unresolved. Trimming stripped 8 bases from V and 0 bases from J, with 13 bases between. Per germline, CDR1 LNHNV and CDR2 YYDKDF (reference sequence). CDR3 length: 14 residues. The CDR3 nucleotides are TGTGCCACCGCCGCTGAGATTATGAACACTGAAGCTTTCTTT. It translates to CATAAEIMNTEAFF. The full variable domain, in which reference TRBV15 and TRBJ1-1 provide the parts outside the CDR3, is DAMVIQNPRYQVTQFGKPVTLSCSQTLNHNVMYWYQQKSSQAPKLLFHYYDKDFNNEADTPDNFQSRRPNTSFCFLDIRSPGLGDTAMYLCATAAEIMNTEAFFGQGTRLTVV.

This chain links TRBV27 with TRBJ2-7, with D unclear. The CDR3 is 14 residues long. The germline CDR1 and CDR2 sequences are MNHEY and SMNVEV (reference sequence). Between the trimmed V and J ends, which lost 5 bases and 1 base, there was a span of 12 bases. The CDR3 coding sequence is TGTGCCAGCAGTATTGGCCGCTTTTCCTACGAGCAGTACTTC. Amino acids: CASSIGRFSYEQYF.

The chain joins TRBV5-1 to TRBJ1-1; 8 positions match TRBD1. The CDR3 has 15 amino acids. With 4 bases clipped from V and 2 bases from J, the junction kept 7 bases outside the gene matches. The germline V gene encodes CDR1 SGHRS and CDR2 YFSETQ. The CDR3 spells CASSRQGQDNTEAFF. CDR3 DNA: TGCGCCAGCAGCCGACAGGGACAGGACAACACTGAAGCTTTCTTT. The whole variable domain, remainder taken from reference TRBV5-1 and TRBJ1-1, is KAGVTQTPRYLIKTRGQQVTLSCSPISGHRSVSWYQQTPGQGLQFLFEYFSETQRNKGNFPGRFSGRQFSNSRSEMNVSTLELGDSALYLCASSRQGQDNTEAFFGQGTRLTVV.

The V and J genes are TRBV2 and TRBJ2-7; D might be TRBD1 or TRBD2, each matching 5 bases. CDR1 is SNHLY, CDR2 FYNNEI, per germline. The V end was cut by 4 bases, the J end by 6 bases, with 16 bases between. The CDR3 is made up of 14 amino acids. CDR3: CASSAALGAVEQYF. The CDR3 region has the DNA TGTGCCAGCAGTGCGGCACTAGGGGCTGTCGAGCAGTACTTC.